These T cell receptor beta chains were read from a single sample in a study of cytomegalovirus exposure and HLA in healthy donors. Only in-frame clones appear in the TCRdb table, and some are missing; sequencing was by immunoSEQ multiplex PCR. The data hold fewer than 80,000 clones, with about 74% observed a single time. The sequenced sample consisted of PBMCs. These receptors were taken from a woman aged 55-69 years in good health and CMV-seropositive. Both conserved end residues are part of each CDR3. A D gene is named only where the DNA matches it firmly. Clone size, where shown, is once, few, many, or a class for clones that have expanded.

j_call clone_size d_call v_call cdr3_aa cdr3_nt
TRBJ2-1 . TRBD2 TRBV9 CASSVAPIAGGHEQFF TGTGCCAGCAGCGTAGCTCCGATAGCGGGGGGTCATGAGCAGTTCTTC
TRBJ1-4 . . TRBV19 CASKSWNEKLFF TGTGCCAGTAAAAGCTGGAATGAAAAACTGTTTTTT
TRBJ1-3 . TRBD1 TRBV30 CAWRRTRGASSGNTIYF TGTGCCTGGAGAAGGACCAGGGGGGCATCCTCTGGAAACACCATATATTTT
TRBJ1-1 . TRBD1 TRBV7-9 CASSLTRGDKAEAFF TGTGCCAGCAGCTTAACCAGGGGGGATAAAGCTGAAGCTTTCTTT
TRBJ2-6 . TRBD1 TRBV5-4 CASSLGHTGGSGANVLTF TGTGCCAGCAGCTTGGGGCACACAGGGGGCTCTGGGGCCAACGTCCTGACTTTC
TRBJ2-2 . TRBD1 TRBV6-1 CASTITGGGTGELFF TGTGCCAGCACCATAACAGGGGGCGGTACCGGGGAGCTGTTTTTT
TRBJ2-7 . . TRBV28 CASSSTGWSYEQYF TGTGCCAGCAGTTCCACAGGGTGGTCCTACGAGCAGTACTTC
TRBJ1-3 . TRBD1 TRBV5-1 CASSPTGGEDTIYF TGCGCCAGCAGCCCGACAGGGGGGGAGGACACCATATATTTT
TRBJ2-3 few TRBD2 TRBV19 CASSIGASGGNTQYF TGTGCCAGTAGTATAGGTGCTAGCGGGGGGAATACGCAGTATTTT
TRBJ1-2 . TRBD1 TRBV5-1 CASSLELTGIYGYTF TGCGCCAGCAGCTTGGAGCTGACAGGGATCTATGGCTACACCTTC
TRBJ1-1 few TRBD1 TRBV2 CASAGQVNTEAFF TGTGCCAGCGCGGGACAGGTGAACACTGAAGCTTTCTTT
TRBJ2-4 . TRBD1 TRBV19 CASTDRGSTKNIQYF TGTGCCAGTACGGACAGGGGGAGTACCAAAAACATTCAGTACTTC
TRBJ1-1 . . TRBV21-1 CASRRRIQGARNTEAFF TGTGCCAGCAGACGCCGAATCCAGGGGGCTAGGAACACTGAAGCTTTCTTT
TRBJ2-5 . TRBD2 TRBV2 CASSGGGGETQYF TGTGCCAGCAGTGGGGGCGGGGGAGAGACCCAGTACTTC
TRBJ1-4 . TRBD1 TRBV4-1 CASSTRRQGRNEKLFF TGCGCCAGCAGCACACGACGACAGGGTAGGAATGAAAAACTGTTTTTT